The T cell receptor beta chain under discussion was sequenced for a study of T cells expressing NK-cell markers. Study in general: Seven donors tested HCMV-seropositive and one tested seronegative among the eight sequenced.

Reanalyzing the 5' RACE reads, TCRdb keeps one entry per CDR3 protein, without DNA. Recorded here are under 35,000 distinct CDR3 sequences; the top ten clones represent approximately 60%. The CDR3 totals 14 residues. V is TRBV12-3 or TRBV12-4 and J is TRBJ2-7; TCRdb calls TRBD1, which cannot be checked without DNA. Specimen: blood T cells: a sorted CD56 or NKG2C T cell subset, CD4+ or CD8+ T cells, or bulk PBMC T cells (not recorded which). This sequence originates from a woman between 18 and 70 years old in good health. The CDR3 region is CASSLGQIYYEQYF.